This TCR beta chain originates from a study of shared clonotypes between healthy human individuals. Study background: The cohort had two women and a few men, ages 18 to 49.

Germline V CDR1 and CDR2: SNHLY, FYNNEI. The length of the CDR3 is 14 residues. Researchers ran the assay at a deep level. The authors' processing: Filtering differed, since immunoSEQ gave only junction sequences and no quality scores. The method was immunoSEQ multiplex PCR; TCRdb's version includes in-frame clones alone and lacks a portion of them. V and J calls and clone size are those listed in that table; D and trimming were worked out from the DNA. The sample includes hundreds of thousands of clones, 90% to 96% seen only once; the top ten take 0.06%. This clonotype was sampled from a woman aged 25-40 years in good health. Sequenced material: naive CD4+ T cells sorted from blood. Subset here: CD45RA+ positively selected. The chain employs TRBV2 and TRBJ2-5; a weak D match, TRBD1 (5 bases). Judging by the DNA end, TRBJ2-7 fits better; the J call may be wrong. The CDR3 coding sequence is TGTGCCAGCAGCCCCCAGGGAAGGACCTACGAGCAGTACTTC. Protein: CASSPQGRTYEQYF.